The subject of this entry is one T cell receptor beta chain. The specificity of this receptor is unknown. Base qualities are not recorded, but no much larger clone differs from it by a single base. The immunoSEQ Assay, a bias-controlled multiplex PCR, was used to amplify TCRbeta CDR3 regions from genomic DNA. The authors' pipeline ran thus. The number of nucleated cells in each sample was estimated by amplification of reference gene primers within the assay. Sequence reads were collapsed and filtered to measure the absolute abundance of every unique TCRbeta CDR3 rearrangement. For each sample, productive Simpson clonality was calculated as the square root of Simpson's diversity index across productive rearrangements. The clones in this table, taken by TCRdb from immuneACCESS, are in-frame only. Not every clone is retained; where verified, under half of the shortfall comes from an unresolved V gene, and the cause of the rest is unknown. Clone size and V and J calls were adopted from that table, with D and trimming inferred from the DNA. The sample profile shows about 120,000 clones; 85% to 90% of them were found once. The top ten constitute more than 2% of the sample.

There are 14 amino acids in the CDR3, from cysteine to phenylalanine inclusive. The CDR3 DNA has 42 bases and is translated from base 1. The V and J ends are trimmed by 1 base and 1 base, leaving 8 bases between them. CDR1 LGHNA and CDR2 YSLEER are derived from the germline V gene. Each collaborating institution followed its own protocols to collect whole blood in K2EDTA tubes. For TCRbeta analysis, collaborator samples were shipped as frozen whole blood, as isolated PBMCs, or as DNA extracted from either sample type. These data belong to a study of blood T cell repertoires in COVID-19 (dated by TCRdb to the early 2020s). In terms of the full investigation: Samples from collaborators originated in the United States, Italy and Spain and spanned both the acute and convalescent phases of COVID-19. The sample metadata nearly always contained a de-identified subject ID, COVID-19 status, age in years and sex. Samples were obtained from the ongoing ImmuneRACE study (first 160 participants) and from roughly 1,300 subjects provided by 6 global collaborators. HLA class I and class II types, where available, came from metadata supplied by the sample provider rather than from assay-based typing. Deeply sampled blood TCRbeta repertoires from subjects exposed to, actively infected with, or recovered from COVID-19 were included in the dataset. The prospective study material was composed of cDNA or gDNA derived from T cells, B-cell-depleted T cells, or PBMCs. The repertoires were released in a freely available public database meant as a resource for research on the immune response to SARS-CoV-2. Study-wide conclusions, independent of this receptor: The quantity of clinical and demographic metadata differed by source and by participant and was supplied without curation.

Sequenced material: peripheral blood. The V and J genes are TRBV4-3 and TRBJ2-7; TRBD2 is a possible D gene, resting on 6 matching bases. The source is a woman aged 50 to 60 with acute or convalescent COVID-19. The DNA sequence is given as TGCGCCAGCAGCCAAGTGGGGGGATCCTACGAGCAGTACTTC. Its protein is CASSQVGGSYEQYF.